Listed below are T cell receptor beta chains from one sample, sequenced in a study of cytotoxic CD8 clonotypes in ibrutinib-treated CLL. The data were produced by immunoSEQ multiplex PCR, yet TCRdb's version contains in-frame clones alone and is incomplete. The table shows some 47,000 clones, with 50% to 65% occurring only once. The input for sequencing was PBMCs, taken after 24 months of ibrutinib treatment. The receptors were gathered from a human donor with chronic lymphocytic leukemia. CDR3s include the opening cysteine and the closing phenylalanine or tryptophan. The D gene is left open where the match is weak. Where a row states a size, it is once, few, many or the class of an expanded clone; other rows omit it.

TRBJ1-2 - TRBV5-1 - TGCGCCAGCAGCGAACGGGGGCAGGACTATGGCTACACCTTC CASSERGQDYGYTF
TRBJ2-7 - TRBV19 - TGTGCCAGTAGTCCCGGAGGTGTTTACGAGCAGTACTTC CASSPGGVYEQYF
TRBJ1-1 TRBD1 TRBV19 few TGTGCCAGTAGTCCTCGACAGGGGAACACTGAAGCTTTCTTT CASSPRQGNTEAFF
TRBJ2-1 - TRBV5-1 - TGCGCCAGCAGCTTTTCTGGGTCCGGCTCCTACAATGAGCAGTTCTTC CASSFSGSGSYNEQFF
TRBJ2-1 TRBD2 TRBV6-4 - TGTGCCAGCAGTGAGTTTAGCGGGGGGATCTACAATGAGCAGTTCTTC CASSEFSGGIYNEQFF
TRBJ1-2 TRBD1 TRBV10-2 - TGCGCCAGCAGTGAAAGGGGGACAGGGGGCCTCTATGGCTACACCTTC CASSERGTGGLYGYTF
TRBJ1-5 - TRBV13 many TGTGCCAGCAGCTTACGGGGGATTAGCAATCAGCCCCAGCATTTT CASSLRGISNQPQHF
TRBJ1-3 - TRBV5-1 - TGCGCCAGCAGCACAGGGACCAACTCTGGAAACACCATATATTTT CASSTGTNSGNTIYF
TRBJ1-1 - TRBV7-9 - TGTGCCAGCAGCCCCGCAGACTTACCAACCATGAACACTGAAGCTTTCTTT CASSPADLPTMNTEAFF
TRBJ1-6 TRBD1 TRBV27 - TGTGCCAGCAGGGACAGGGGGCTATGGAATTCACCCCTCCACTTT CASRDRGLWNSPLHF
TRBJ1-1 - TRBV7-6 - TGTGCCAGCAGCCCGCGGGCCGGGGATTTATTGGCTTTCTTT CASSPRAGDLLAFF
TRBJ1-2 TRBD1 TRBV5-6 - TGTGCCAGCAGCTCCACAGGGGTAGGCTATGGCTACACCTTC CASSSTGVGYGYTF
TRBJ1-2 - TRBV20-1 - TGCAGTGCTTGGGGAGGGTTTGGCTACACCTTC CSAWGGFGYTF
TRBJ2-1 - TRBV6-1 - TGTGCCAGCGGGTGGGGGAGACCCAATGAGCAGTTCTTC CASGWGRPNEQFF
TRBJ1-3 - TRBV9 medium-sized TGTGCCAGCAGCGTAGCCGGAACTGGAAACACCATATATTTT CASSVAGTGNTIYF
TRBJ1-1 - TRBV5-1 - TGCGCCAGCAGCCCAAAAGGGGGGATCACTGAAGCTTTCTTT CASSPKGGITEAFF
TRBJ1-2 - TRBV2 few TGTGCCAGCAGTTATGAGGGAGGTGGCTACACCTTC CASSYEGGGYTF
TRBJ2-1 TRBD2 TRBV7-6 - TGTGCCAGCAGCTCCTACCATAGACTAGCGGGATACGCCGGGGATGAGCAGTTCTTC CASSSYHRLAGYAGDEQFF
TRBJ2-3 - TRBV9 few TGTGCCAGCAGTAGGGCCCACACAGATACGCAGTATTTT CASSRAHTDTQYF
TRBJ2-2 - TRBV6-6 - TGTGCCATCAGGACTTCGAACACCGGGGAGCTGTTTTTT CAIRTSNTGELFF
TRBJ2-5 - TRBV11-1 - TGTGCCAGCAGCTTGGGCGGGGGCCGTCAAGGGACCCAGTACTTC CASSLGGGRQGTQYF
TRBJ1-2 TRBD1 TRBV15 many TGTGCCACCAGCAGAAACAGGGGTTCAAACTATGGCTACACCTTC CATSRNRGSNYGYTF
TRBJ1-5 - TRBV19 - TGTGCCAGTAGGGTACAGGGAAGCACTCAGCCCCAGCATTTT CASRVQGSTQPQHF
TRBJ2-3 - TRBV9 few TGTGCCAGCAGCGCCCGGGGGGCCGGGGATACGCAGTATTTT CASSARGAGDTQYF
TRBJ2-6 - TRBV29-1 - TGCAGCGGTATCCTACAGGGCCGTAGCTCTGGGGCCAACGTCCTGACTTTC CSGILQGRSSGANVLTF
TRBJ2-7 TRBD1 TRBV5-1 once TGCGCCAGCAGCTTGGACGGGACAGGCATCTACGAGCAGTACTTC CASSLDGTGIYEQYF
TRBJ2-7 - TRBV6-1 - TGTGCCAGCAGTGGCCCGGGCACGATGTCCTACGAGCAGTACTTC CASSGPGTMSYEQYF
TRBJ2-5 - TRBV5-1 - TGCGCCAGCAGCCCCGGCTGGGGCTTCCAAGAGACCCAGTACTTC CASSPGWGFQETQYF
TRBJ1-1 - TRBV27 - TGTGCCAGCAGTCCGAACGGGGGGAGGACTGAAGCTTTCTTT CASSPNGGRTEAFF
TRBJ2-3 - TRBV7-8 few TGTGCCAGCAGCTCCCGTATGGGTCCGACAGATACGCAGTATTTT CASSSRMGPTDTQYF
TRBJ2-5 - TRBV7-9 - TGTGCCAGCAGAAACACATATTCGGGGACCCAGTACTTC CASRNTYSGTQYF
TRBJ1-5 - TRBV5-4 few TGTGCCAGCAGCTTGCAGGGCAGCAATCAGCCCCAGCATTTT CASSLQGSNQPQHF
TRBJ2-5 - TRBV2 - TGTGCCAGCAGTTACTTAGTGGGGGAGACCCAGTACTTC CASSYLVGETQYF
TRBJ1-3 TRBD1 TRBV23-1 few TGCGCCAGATCGGGACAGGGGAGATCAGCTGGAAACACCATATATTTT CARSGQGRSAGNTIYF
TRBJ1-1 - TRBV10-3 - TGTGCCATCAGTGTTCACGGGGCCGGCACTGAAGCTTTCTTT CAISVHGAGTEAFF
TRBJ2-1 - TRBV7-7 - TGTGCTAGCAGCTTAGGGCACCTTTCCGAGAATGAGCAGTTCTTC CASSLGHLSENEQFF
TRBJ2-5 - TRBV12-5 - TGTGCTAGTGGCGGACTGCAAGAGACCCAGTACTTC CASGGLQETQYF
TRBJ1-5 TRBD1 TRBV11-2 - TGTGCCAGCAGCTTCCGGGACAGTAGCAATCAGCCCCAGCATTTT CASSFRDSSNQPQHF
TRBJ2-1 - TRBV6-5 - TGTGCCAGCAGTTCGGGACTGAGTGAGCAGTTCTTC CASSSGLSEQFF
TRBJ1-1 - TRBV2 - TGTGCCAGCAGCAGGGGAGGGAACACTGAAGCTTTCTTT CASSRGGNTEAFF
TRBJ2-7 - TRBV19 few TGTGCCAGTAGTGTCAGACATGAATCCTACGAGCAGTACTTC CASSVRHESYEQYF
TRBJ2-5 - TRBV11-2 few TGTGCCAGCAGCTTTATAGGGGGTGGCTACCAAGAGACCCAGTACTTC CASSFIGGGYQETQYF